This T cell receptor (beta chain) comes out of a study of blood T cell repertoires in COVID-19. Study-level background: COVID-19 samples, acute and convalescent, were from the United States, Italy and Spain. From T cells, B-cell-depleted T cells, or PBMCs came the material, which was cDNA or gDNA.

In the original workflow: Estimated nucleated cell counts came from reference gene primer amplification. Sequencing was performed with immunoSEQ multiplex PCR; in TCRdb, only in-frame clones are kept and a portion is missing. That table is the source of V, J and clone size, and D and trimming were worked out from the DNA. The sample carries some 240,000 clones, more than 75% recorded once. Seattle patients were enrolled while actively infected and followed longitudinally. This TCR was recovered from a woman in her seventies with COVID-19, enrolled during active disease. Sequencing was carried out using peripheral blood.

As DNA, the CDR3 is TGTGCCACCTCCCCCTCCGGCGGTACAGATACGCAGTATTTT. Translated: CATSPSGGTDTQYF. The gene calls are TRBV24-1 and TRBJ2-3; D gene ambiguous. The V and J ends lost 9 bases and 3 bases respectively, with 15 bases between them. The CDR3 is 14 amino acids. Germline CDR1 is KGHDR and CDR2 is SFDVKD.